This T cell receptor (beta chain) was identified during a study of blood T cell repertoires in COVID-19. As processed by the authors: Reference gene primer amplification gave nucleated cell count estimates. This table comes from immunoSEQ multiplex PCR, and its TCRdb copy is limited to in-frame clones, with some not included. D and trimming come from the DNA, and the V and J calls and clone size come from that table. The sample includes hundreds of thousands of clones, roughly four fifths of them seen just once. This CDR3 is built from 13 residues. V lost 6 bases and J lost 8, with 16 bases in between.

The clonotype was recovered from a woman between 65 and 79 years old with acute or convalescent COVID-19. The sequencing input was peripheral blood. The chain carries TRBV12-3 or TRBV12-4 and TRBJ1-2, with D hard to call. The CDR3 region has the DNA TGTGCCAGCAGGGCAGCTACCCCGGAGGGCTACACCTTC. Amino acids: CASRAATPEGYTF.